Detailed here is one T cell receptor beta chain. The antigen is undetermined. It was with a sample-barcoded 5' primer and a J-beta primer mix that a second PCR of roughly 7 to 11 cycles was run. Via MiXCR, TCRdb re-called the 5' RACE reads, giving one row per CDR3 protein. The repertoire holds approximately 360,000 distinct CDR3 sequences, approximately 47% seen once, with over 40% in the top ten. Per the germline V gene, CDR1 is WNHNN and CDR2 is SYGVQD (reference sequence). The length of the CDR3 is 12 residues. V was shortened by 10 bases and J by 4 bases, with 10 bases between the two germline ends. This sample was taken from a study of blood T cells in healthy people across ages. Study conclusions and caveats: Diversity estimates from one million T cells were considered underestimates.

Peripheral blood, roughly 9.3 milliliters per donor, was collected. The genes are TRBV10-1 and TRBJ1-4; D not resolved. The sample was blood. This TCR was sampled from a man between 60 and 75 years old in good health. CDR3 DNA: TGCGCCACCTCGGACCTTAATGAAAAACTGTTTTTT. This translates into CATSDLNEKLFF.